These 20 T cell receptor beta chains came from one sample sequenced in a study of blood T cell repertoires in COVID-19. TCRdb's copy holds only in-frame clones and misses some; the assay was immunoSEQ multiplex PCR. The sample lists some 14,000 clones, around 76% occurring once. The specimen was peripheral blood. Every receptor here comes from an elderly woman with acute or convalescent COVID-19.

The chain couples TRBV6-2 or TRBV6-3 to TRBJ1-4; TRBD1 matches at 10 bases. The V and J ends lost 5 bases and 7 bases, in that order; junction bases with no gene match: 7. The V gene's germline CDR1 is MNHEY and CDR2 SVGEGT. The CDR3 runs to 15 residues. The chain's CDR3 is CASSTSGTGAEKLFF. The CDR3 region has the DNA TGTGCCAGCAGTACCTCCGGGACAGGGGCTGAAAAACTGTTTTTT.

J is TRBJ2-7 and V is TRBV7-8; D is undetermined. Trimming stripped 2 bases from V and 4 bases from J, with 9 bases between. Germline V gene data show CDR1 as SGHVS and CDR2 as FQNEAQ. This CDR3 has 13 residues. The CDR3 DNA follows: TGTGCCAGCAGCTTAAATATGCTATACGAGCAGTACTTC. Amino acids: CASSLNMLYEQYF.

The rearrangement links TRBV6-5 to TRBJ1-5, with 12 bases that match TRBD1. Trimming took 6 bases from V and 6 from J; bases not matched to a gene: 3. The CDR3 extends over 14 amino acids. Germline CDR1 and CDR2: MNHEY and SVGAGI. The CDR3 DNA follows: TGTGCCAGCAGGGGACAGGGGGCGTCTCAGCCCCAGCATTTT. It specifies CASRGQGASQPQHF.

The chain combines TRBV30 with TRBJ1-6, with a tentative D call TRBD1 (6 bases). Germline V gene lookup returns CDR1 GTSNPN and CDR2 SVGIG (reference sequence). Trimming removed 2 bases at V and 10 bases at J, with 12 bases between. The CDR3 spans 13 residues. Written as DNA, the CDR3 is TGTGCCTGGAGTTTGGGGGCAGAATCACCCCTCCACTTT. This codes for CAWSLGAESPLHF.

J is TRBJ2-3 and V is TRBV24-1, with 7 nucleotides matching TRBD1. The CDR3 contains 14 residues. Germline values: CDR1 KGHDR, CDR2 SFDVKD. V lost 6 bases and J lost 4; bases outside the gene matches: 6. The CDR3, as DNA: TGTGCCACCAGTCAAGGACAGGAGTCAGATACGCAGTATTTT. Protein: CATSQGQESDTQYF.

In DNA form, the CDR3 reads TGTGCCAGCAGTCCCCCGGTCCTTGGCTACACCTTC. Its protein is CASSPPVLGYTF. The chain couples TRBV28 to TRBJ1-2; D unclear. Germline CDR1 is MDHEN and CDR2 is SYDVKM. The CDR3 contains 12 residues. V shed 5 bases and J shed 7 bases, with 11 bases lying between them.

This clone is a singleton in its sample. This chain connects TRBV27 to TRBJ1-6; D is ambiguous. This CDR3 spans 15 amino acids. Trimming stripped 2 bases from V and 4 bases from J, with 9 bases between. Germline CDR1 and CDR2: MNHEY and SMNVEV (reference sequence). The CDR3 DNA is TGTGCCAGCAGTTTAACCGGGTTATATAATTCACCCCTCCACTTT. Its protein is CASSLTGLYNSPLHF.

This chain joins TRBV19 and TRBJ1-1; D is perhaps TRBD1 (5 bases). CDR3 length: 13 amino acids. V was shortened by 3 bases and J by 3 bases, with 8 bases between the two germline ends. Germline V lookup: CDR1 LNHDA, CDR2 SQIVND (reference sequence). CDR3 in DNA: TGTGCCAGTAGTATTGGGGCGGACACTGAAGCTTTCTTT. Encoded protein: CASSIGADTEAFF.

The chain joins TRBV7-2 to TRBJ2-3; D unresolved. Germline lookup yields CDR1 SGHTA and CDR2 FQGNSA. Trimming pared 5 bases from V and 0 bases from J, leaving 3 bases between. CDR3 length: 12 amino acids. CDR3 sequence reads: CASSLSTDTQYF. CDR3 DNA sequence: TGTGCCAGCAGCCTAAGCACAGATACGCAGTATTTT.

This clone was detected a few times. V usage is TRBV27 and J usage is TRBJ2-2; 7 bases match TRBD1. This CDR3 contains 16 residues. The ends lost 3 bases at V and 6 bases at J; junction bases unmatched: 10. Germline values: CDR1 MNHEY, CDR2 SMNVEV (reference sequence). The CDR3 loop is CASSFLRGGVAGELFF. DNA for the CDR3: TGTGCCAGCAGTTTCCTTCGAGGGGGCGTTGCCGGGGAGCTGTTTTTT.

The V and J genes are TRBV19 and TRBJ2-2; a possible D gene is TRBD1 (5 bases). V gave up 6 bases and J gave up 0 bases, with 8 bases separating them. CDR3 size: 14 residues. Per the germline V gene, CDR1 is LNHDA and CDR2 is SQIVND (reference sequence). The CDR3 protein is CASRQVTNTGELFF. The CDR3 DNA is TGTGCCAGTAGACAGGTGACGAACACCGGGGAGCTGTTTTTT.

This chain connects TRBV19 to TRBJ2-1, with TRBD2 matching 15 bases. Germline trimming cut 4 bases from V and 0 bases from J; bases unmatched to any gene: 10. The CDR3 is 20 residues long. Per the germline V gene, CDR1 is LNHDA and CDR2 is SQIVND (reference sequence). The CDR3 region is CASSRPGLAGGRSSYNEQFF. CDR3 coding DNA: TGTGCCAGTAGTAGGCCGGGACTAGCGGGGGGCCGGAGCTCCTACAATGAGCAGTTCTTC.

The rearrangement links TRBV24-1 to TRBJ2-3; weak D call: TRBD2 (6 bases). Per germline, CDR1 KGHDR and CDR2 SFDVKD. The CDR3 is 15 amino acids. Trimming pared 3 bases from V and 6 bases from J, leaving 15 bases between. The CDR3 DNA sequence: TGTGCCACCAGTGATGCCTTTCAGGGAGGTGATACGCAGTATTTT. It yields the protein CATSDAFQGGDTQYF.

The J gene is TRBJ2-7, the V gene TRBV11-2, with 8 bases fitting TRBD1. The CDR3 loop spans 16 amino acids. CDR1 is SGHAT and CDR2 is FQNNGV in the germline V gene. Germline trimming cut 5 bases from V and 2 bases from J; bases unmatched to any gene: 11. CDR3 sequence reads: CASSPLARGQAYEQYF. In nucleotides, the CDR3 is TGTGCCAGCAGCCCCCTCGCCCGGGGACAGGCCTACGAGCAGTACTTC.

The rearrangement links TRBV5-1 to TRBJ1-5, with D maybe TRBD1 (6 bases). Germline CDR1 is SGHRS and CDR2 is YFSETQ. With 7 bases removed from V and 3 bases from J, the gap between germline ends came to 20 bases. This CDR3 has 16 residues. This CDR3 reads CASPLWGQGINQPQHF. The CDR3, as DNA: TGCGCCAGCCCACTGTGGGGGCAGGGGATCAATCAGCCCCAGCATTTT.

This chain connects TRBV7-8 to TRBJ1-1; D may be TRBD1 (5 bases). The CDR3 totals 13 residues. The V gene lost 6 bases and the J gene lost 0 bases, with 8 bases spanning the gap. CDR1 and CDR2 from the germline V gene are SGHVS and FQNEAQ. The CDR3 loop reads CASSQDMNTEAFF. The CDR3 coding sequence is TGTGCCAGCAGTCAGGACATGAACACTGAAGCTTTCTTT.

The chain uses TRBV19 and TRBJ1-6; maybe TRBD1 (6 bases). V was cut by 3 bases and J by 11 bases, with 14 bases left in between. CDR3 length: 14 amino acids. In germline, CDR1 is LNHDA, CDR2 SQIVND (reference sequence). The CDR3: CASSMTGGRAPLHF. CDR3 in DNA: TGTGCCAGTAGTATGACAGGCGGTCGCGCACCCCTCCACTTT.

This chain uses TRBV9 with TRBJ1-4, with D possibly TRBD1 on 5 matching bases. Between the trimmed V and J ends, which lost 3 bases and 4 bases, there was a span of 10 bases. The CDR3 runs to 14 residues. CDR1 and CDR2 from the germline V gene are SGDLS and YYNGEE. The CDR3 loop is CASSETVFNEKLFF. CDR3 in DNA: TGTGCCAGCAGCGAGACAGTCTTTAATGAAAAACTGTTTTTT.

The chain has TRBV7-2 and TRBJ2-7, with 8 bases aligning to TRBD1. CDR3 length: 15 residues. V dropped 4 bases and J dropped 2; count of bases not matched to a gene: 7. Germline-derived CDR1 and CDR2 are SGHTA and FQGNSA. The CDR3 protein is CASSSDRVTTYEQYF. CDR3 DNA sequence: TGTGCCAGCAGCTCGGACAGGGTAACTACCTACGAGCAGTACTTC.

The J gene is TRBJ1-2, the V gene TRBV18; 7 positions agree with TRBD1. This CDR3 comprises 17 residues. Trimming at V came to 3 bases and at J to 6 bases, leaving 16 bases not matched to a gene. Looked up from germline, CDR1 is KGHSH and CDR2 is LQKENI. This CDR3 is CASSPQTGPGGRDGYTF. CDR3 in DNA: TGTGCCAGCTCACCTCAAACCGGCCCAGGGGGTCGGGATGGCTACACCTTC.